These T cell receptor beta chains were read from a single sample in a study of cytomegalovirus exposure and HLA in healthy donors. Produced via immunoSEQ multiplex PCR; TCRdb's table is partial and in-frame only. Among around 150,000 clones listed, roughly 85% were seen once. Sequenced input: PBMCs. These receptors all come from a man aged 35 to 55 in good health and CMV-seropositive. The CDR3 runs from the conserved cysteine through the conserved F or W. The D gene is left open where the match is weak. A row's size may be missing; if present it is once, few, many or a size class.

clone_size d_call j_call cdr3_length v_call cdr3_nt cdr3_aa
. . TRBJ2-1 15 TRBV10-2 TGCGCCAGCAGGGTGGAAGGGGAACCGTTCAATGAGCAGTTCTTC CASRVEGEPFNEQFF
. . TRBJ2-3 15 TRBV9 TGTGCCAGCAGCGTAGGCGCGGGTAGGACAGATACGCAGTATTTT CASSVGAGRTDTQYF
. TRBD1 TRBJ2-2 15 TRBV10-3 TGTGCCATCAGACAGGACAGGGGGCTAACCGGGGAGCTGTTTTTT CAIRQDRGLTGELFF
. TRBD1 TRBJ1-2 15 TRBV5-1 TGCGCCAGCAGCTTGGAGGCCAGGGGGCTCTATGGCTACACCTTC CASSLEARGLYGYTF
. TRBD1 TRBJ1-2 13 TRBV10-3 TGTGCCATCAGTGGGACAGGGGGCGATGGCTACACCTTC CAISGTGGDGYTF
. TRBD1 TRBJ2-3 14 TRBV6-5 TGTGCCAGCAGTTCGGACAGGCCCCCAGATACGCAGTATTTT CASSSDRPPDTQYF
few . TRBJ1-4 18 TRBV25-1 TGTGCCAGCACCTTTACTCGGGGGAGAGGGGGGGGTAATGAAAAACTGTTTTTT CASTFTRGRGGGNEKLFF
. . TRBJ2-1 13 TRBV7-2 TGTGCCAGCAGCTTAGGGCACAACAATGAGCAGTTCTTC CASSLGHNNEQFF
. TRBD2 TRBJ2-1 15 TRBV5-1 TGCGCCAGCAGCCTGACTAGCGGGAGGGCCACTGAGCAGTTCTTC CASSLTSGRATEQFF
few TRBD2 TRBJ2-7 15 TRBV5-8 TGTGCCAGCAGCTGGGGACTAGCGGGAGTTCACGAGCAGTACTTC CASSWGLAGVHEQYF
few . TRBJ1-1 14 TRBV6-6 TGTGCCAGCAGTTACACAGACGAGAACACTGAAGCTTTCTTT CASSYTDENTEAFF
. . TRBJ2-3 17 TRBV7-5 TGTGCCAGAAGCTTAGGAGGGACTAGCGGGATCACAGATACGCAGTATTTT CARSLGGTSGITDTQYF
. . TRBJ1-3 16 TRBV10-3 TGTGCCATCAGTGATTTGAGCCCTTCCTCTGGAAACACCATATATTTT CAISDLSPSSGNTIYF
. TRBD1 TRBJ1-2 15 TRBV5-4 TGTGCCAGCAGCACGGACAGGTTCACTAACTATGGCTACACCTTC CASSTDRFTNYGYTF
. TRBD1 TRBJ2-7 14 TRBV29-1 TGCAGCGTTGAGTTGCCAGGGGGCAGGTACGAGCAGTACTTC CSVELPGGRYEQYF
. . TRBJ1-5 16 TRBV12-1 TGTGCCAGCAGCCACACGGACCCCGGAGGGTATCAGCCCCAGCATTTT CASSHTDPGGYQPQHF
. TRBD1 TRBJ1-5 14 TRBV6-5 TGTGCCAGCAGTGAAGGGCAGGGGGTTGGGCCCCAGCATTTT CASSEGQGVGPQHF
. . TRBJ1-1 15 TRBV7-9 TGTGCCAGCAGCTTATTTGTGGACTTCCCTTTCGAAGCTTTCTTT CASSLFVDFPFEAFF
. TRBD2 TRBJ2-5 16 TRBV29-1 TGCAGCGTTGCCGGGACTAGCGGCCCCGAAGGGGAGACCCAGTACTTC CSVAGTSGPEGETQYF
few TRBD1 TRBJ2-7 14 TRBV5-8 TGTGCCAGCAGCTTAGGACAGGGGTTGTACGAGCAGTACTTC CASSLGQGLYEQYF
. . TRBJ1-2 14 TRBV30 TGTGCCTGGAGTGTTTCAGCCGGGTCCTATGGCTACACCTTC CAWSVSAGSYGYTF
. . TRBJ2-6 15 TRBV28 TGTGCCAGCCCGATACCAGGGCTTGGGGCCAACGTCCTGACTTTC CASPIPGLGANVLTF
. TRBD1 TRBJ1-2 14 TRBV7-9 TGTGCCAGCAGCCACACCGGACAGGGTGGGGGCTACACCTTC CASSHTGQGGGYTF
. TRBD2 TRBJ2-3 14 TRBV6-6 TGTGCCAGCAGTCTAGGGACTAGCGGGAGTGTGCAGTATTTT CASSLGTSGSVQYF
. . TRBJ1-1 11 TRBV20-1 TGCAGTGCTAGGGGCGTGCGAGAAGCTTTCTTT CSARGVREAFF
. TRBD1 TRBJ1-5 13 TRBV12-5 TGTGCTAGTGGTTGGGACAGGGGCCAGCCCCAGCATTTT CASGWDRGQPQHF
. TRBD2 TRBJ2-2 15 TRBV19 TGTGCCAGTAGTCACGAGCGGGGGGGGACCGGGGAGCTGTTTTTT CASSHERGGTGELFF
. TRBD1 TRBJ2-7 15 TRBV4-1 TGCGCCAGCAGCCAACCTGGACAGGGACGCTACGAGCAGTACTTC CASSQPGQGRYEQYF
. TRBD2 TRBJ2-3 15 TRBV28 TGTGCCAGCAGTTTGGGTAGCGGGAGCACAGATACGCAGTATTTT CASSLGSGSTDTQYF
. TRBD2 TRBJ2-7 13 TRBV29-1 TGCAGCGTTGTCGGACTAGCTTTCGACGAGCAGTACTTC CSVVGLAFDEQYF